The 32 T cell receptor beta chains below were found in one sample sequenced in a study of T cell changes during pregnancy in multiple sclerosis. The table came from immunoSEQ multiplex PCR; TCRdb's copy has only in-frame clones and leaves some out. The table includes over 85,000 clones, 91% detected once. The starting material was peripheral blood, obtained after pregnancy. All receptors derive from a female donor in good health, enrolled as a control in a pregnancy study.

The V gene is TRBV10-3, the J gene TRBJ1-1; 7 positions match TRBD1. The J segment lost 1 base and the V segment lost 6 bases, leaving 5 bases of the junction unmatched. Germline-derived CDR1 and CDR2 are ENHRY and SYGVKD. CDR3 length equals 14 residues. The CDR3 bases are TGTGCCATCAGCGTGGGACAGCAGAACACTGAAGCTTTCTTT. Protein: CAISVGQQNTEAFF.

The gene calls are TRBV7-8 and TRBJ1-5; 7 bases are a match to TRBD1. The CDR3 contains 15 residues. V was pared by 5 bases and J by 2 bases, with 6 bases of the junction left unmatched. In germline, CDR1 is SGHVS, CDR2 FQNEAQ. The CDR3 DNA sequence: TGTGCCAGCAGCCTTAACAGGGGAGGCAATCAGCCCCAGCATTTT. It specifies CASSLNRGGNQPQHF. The full variable domain, in which reference TRBV7-8 and TRBJ1-5 provide the parts outside the CDR3, is GAGVSQSPRYKVAKRGQDVALRCDPISGHVSLFWYQQALGQGPEFLTYFQNEAQLDKSGLPSDRFFAERPEGSVSTLKIQRTQQEDSAVYLCASSLNRGGNQPQHFGDGTRLSIL.

The chain recombines TRBV10-2 with TRBJ2-2; possibly TRBD2 for D (5 bases). The CDR3 extends over 15 amino acids. Germline values: CDR1 WSHSY, CDR2 SAAADI. V lost 4 bases, J lost 4 bases, and 13 bases lay in between. The CDR3 region has the DNA TGCGCCAGCAGTGCGGGGAATTTAGGCACCGGGGAGCTGTTTTTT. Its protein product is CASSAGNLGTGELFF.

V usage is TRBV19 and J usage is TRBJ1-1; D is uncertain. V lost 1 base to trimming and J lost 7 bases, with 4 bases between them. This CDR3 contains 11 residues. CDR1 is LNHDA, CDR2 SQIVND, per germline (reference sequence). The chain's CDR3 is CASSIGIEAFF. The DNA of the CDR3 is TGTGCCAGTAGTATAGGTATTGAAGCTTTCTTT. Combining the CDR3 with reference TRBV19 and TRBJ1-1 gives the whole variable domain DGGITQSPKYLFRKEGQNVTLSCEQNLNHDAMYWYRQDPGQGLRLIYYSQIVNDFQKGDIAEGYSVSREKKESFPLTVTSAQKNPTAFYLCASSIGIEAFFGQGTRLTVV.

The chain has TRBV6-6 and TRBJ1-5, with TRBD1 as a possible D gene (6 bases). CDR1 and CDR2 (germline): MNHNY, SVGAGI (reference sequence). The CDR3 covers 14 residues. The V and J ends lost 2 bases and 3 bases respectively, with 8 bases between them. This CDR3 is CASSYAGVNQPQHF. The CDR3 DNA sequence: TGTGCCAGCAGTTACGCAGGGGTCAATCAGCCCCAGCATTTT.

This chain links TRBV5-5 with TRBJ1-5, with D possibly being TRBD1 (5 bases). This CDR3 comprises 16 residues. Germline CDR1 SGHKS, CDR2 YYEKEE (reference sequence). The ends were cut back, 4 bases at V and 0 bases at J, with 14 bases in the middle. The CDR3 is CASSPWGGNSNQPQHF. Written as DNA, the CDR3 is TGTGCCAGCAGCCCATGGGGGGGGAATAGCAATCAGCCCCAGCATTTT.

The chain employs TRBV7-9 and TRBJ1-6, with D tentatively TRBD1 (5 bases). The CDR3 is 18 amino acids. Germline-derived CDR1 and CDR2 are SEHNR and FQNEAQ (reference sequence). Between the trimmed V and J ends, which lost 1 base and 6 bases, there was a span of 19 bases. CDR3 nucleotides: TGTGCCAGCAGCTTAGGCCGGGACTTTGAGGGCCTTAATTCACCCCTCCACTTT. This translates into CASSLGRDFEGLNSPLHF.

The chain links TRBV12-5 to TRBJ2-1; TRBD1 matches 7 bases. Trimming at V came to 5 bases and at J to 2 bases, leaving 12 bases not matched to a gene. Germline V CDR1 and CDR2: LGHNT, FRNRAP. The length of the CDR3 is 17 residues. CDR3 nucleotide sequence: TGTGCTAGTGGTCCACAGACAGGGCCCTACGCCTACAATGAGCAGTTCTTC. Translation: CASGPQTGPYAYNEQFF.

The chain carries TRBV6-1 and TRBJ2-3, with 7 bases matching TRBD2. Germline assignment: CDR1 MNHNS and CDR2 SASEGT. J was trimmed by 0 bases and V by 6 bases; bases with no gene match: 9. The CDR3 has 16 residues. The CDR3 region has the DNA TGTGCCAGCAGAGAAATGTGGGGGGGTAGCACAGATACGCAGTATTTT. This gives the protein CASREMWGGSTDTQYF.

The chain uses TRBV7-2 and TRBJ1-5; no clear D. V was cut by 6 bases and J by 2 bases, with 11 bases left in between. The CDR3 consists of 14 residues. CDR1 and CDR2 from the germline V gene are SGHTA and FQGNSA. The CDR3 bases are TGTGCCAGCAGACACCTCGGGGGCAATCAGCCCCAGCATTTT. It translates to CASRHLGGNQPQHF. Complete variable domain (other parts from reference TRBV7-2 and TRBJ1-5): GAGVSQSPSNKVTEKGKDVELRCDPISGHTALYWYRQSLGQGLEFLIYFQGNSAPDKSGLPSDRFSAERTGGSVSTLTIQRTQQEDSAVYLCASRHLGGNQPQHFGDGTRLSIL.

V usage is TRBV6-5 and J usage is TRBJ2-1; the D is unclear. V was shortened by 6 bases and J by 8 bases, with 14 bases between the two germline ends. This CDR3 has 13 residues. Per germline, CDR1 MNHEY and CDR2 SVGAGI. The CDR3 DNA sequence: TGTGCCAGCAGCTTTAGATCCCGTGATGAGCAGTTCTTC. Translated, it gives CASSFRSRDEQFF.

V gene TRBV7-2 combines with J gene TRBJ2-7, with 7 bases that match TRBD1. V was clipped by 5 bases and J by 2 bases; unmatched bases: 12. The CDR3 length is 16 residues. The V gene's germline CDR1 is SGHTA and CDR2 FQGNSA. The DNA of the CDR3 is TGTGCCAGCAGCCTTAACTCAGGGACAGAGACCTACGAGCAGTACTTC. It codes for CASSLNSGTETYEQYF.

CDR3 coding DNA: TGTGCCATCAAGACCTCCGGGGGTTCTCGAGGCTACACCTTC. This encodes CAIKTSGGSRGYTF. The chain couples TRBV28 to TRBJ1-2; TRBD1 is a possible D gene (5 bases). The germline CDR1 and CDR2 sequences are MDHEN and SYDVKM. This CDR3 has 14 residues. Trimming pared 10 bases from V and 8 bases from J, leaving 23 bases between.

The J gene is TRBJ1-1, the V gene TRBV9; D is possibly TRBD1 (5 bases). There are 15 residues in the CDR3. The V and J ends lost 4 bases and 5 bases respectively, with 18 bases between them. Germline V gives CDR1 SGDLS, CDR2 YYNGEE. In DNA, the CDR3 is TGTGCCAGCAGCCCTGGGCCTTTCGGGGGGACTGAAGCTTTCTTT. Translation: CASSPGPFGGTEAFF.

This chain joins TRBV6-5 and TRBJ1-4; TRBD1 is a possible D gene (6 bases). With 6 bases removed from V and 8 bases from J, the gap between germline ends came to 16 bases. The germline gives CDR1 MNHEY, CDR2 SVGAGI. The CDR3 contains 14 residues. The CDR3 region is CASRLQGDSEKLFF. CDR3 nucleotide sequence: TGTGCCAGCAGACTACAGGGTGATTCAGAAAAACTGTTTTTT.

The chain employs TRBV7-2 and TRBJ1-2; 10 bases match TRBD1. There are 16 residues in the CDR3. Germline loops: CDR1 SGHTA, CDR2 FQGNSA. After removal of 3 bases from V and 6 bases from J, the junction contained 10 bases not matched to a gene. CDR3 DNA: TGTGCCAGCAGCTTGGGACAGGGGCGCGCCTGGGATGGCTACACCTTC. It translates to CASSLGQGRAWDGYTF. Complete variable domain (other parts from reference TRBV7-2 and TRBJ1-2): GAGVSQSPSNKVTEKGKDVELRCDPISGHTALYWYRQSLGQGLEFLIYFQGNSAPDKSGLPSDRFSAERTGGSVSTLTIQRTQQEDSAVYLCASSLGQGRAWDGYTFGSGTRLTVV.

This clone has only one observation. This sequence joins TRBV7-2 and TRBJ2-3; D is possibly TRBD2 (5 bases). The germline V and J ends were trimmed by 7 bases and 1 base, with 12 bases remaining between them. Germline V gives CDR1 SGHTA, CDR2 FQGNSA. The CDR3 is made up of 14 amino acids. The CDR3 protein is CASTGRVGTDTQYF. For the CDR3, the DNA is TGTGCCAGCACCGGGCGGGTCGGCACAGATACGCAGTATTTT. Full variable domain (missing parts from reference TRBV7-2 and TRBJ2-3): GAGVSQSPSNKVTEKGKDVELRCDPISGHTALYWYRQSLGQGLEFLIYFQGNSAPDKSGLPSDRFSAERTGGSVSTLTIQRTQQEDSAVYLCASTGRVGTDTQYFGPGTRLTVL.

This chain uses TRBV19 with TRBJ2-5, with D possibly matching TRBD1 (6 bases). This CDR3 is 17 amino acids long. The V gene's germline CDR1 is LNHDA and CDR2 SQIVND (reference sequence). V lost 4 bases and J 1 base, leaving 19 bases between the germline ends. The CDR3 sequence: CASSRERGTPFQETQYF. As DNA, the CDR3 is TGTGCCAGTAGTAGAGAAAGGGGGACGCCTTTCCAAGAGACCCAGTACTTC.

The rearrangement uses TRBV9 and TRBJ1-1, with TRBD1 identical over 7 bases. Trimming removed 0 bases from V and 5 bases from J; junction bases left unmatched: 7. Germline loops: CDR1 SGDLS, CDR2 YYNGEE. This CDR3 has 15 residues. CDR3 nucleotides: TGTGCCAGCAGCGTAGAACAGGGGTCGGGGACTGAAGCTTTCTTT. It codes for CASSVEQGSGTEAFF.

The rearrangement uses TRBV2 and TRBJ2-6, with 9 bases lining up with TRBD2. The germline V gene encodes CDR1 SNHLY and CDR2 FYNNEI. CDR3 length: 19 amino acids. V lost 2 bases to trimming and J lost 0 bases; unmatched junction nucleotides: 8. The CDR3 region is CASSELKRGAASGANVLTF. The CDR3 nucleotides are TGTGCCAGCAGTGAATTGAAGCGGGGGGCCGCCTCTGGGGCCAACGTCCTGACTTTC.

The V gene is TRBV7-3, the J gene TRBJ2-1; D perhaps matches TRBD2 (5 bases). V gave up 0 bases and J gave up 8 bases, with 11 bases separating them. The germline V gene has CDR1 SGHTA and CDR2 FQGTGA. The CDR3 sequence is 14 residues long. This CDR3 reads CASSLTRVAHEQFF. The CDR3 DNA reads as TGTGCCAGCAGCTTAACGAGGGTGGCACATGAGCAGTTCTTC.

This chain uses TRBV27 with TRBJ2-7; unclear D gene. V dropped 0 bases and J dropped 6 bases, with 12 bases sitting between them. This CDR3 is built from 14 residues. Germline V gene lookup returns CDR1 MNHEY and CDR2 SMNVEV (reference sequence). The CDR3 nucleotides are TGTGCCAGCAGTTTATCACTCCTTGGGCCCGAGCAGTACTTC. Translating gives CASSLSLLGPEQYF.

V is TRBV19 and J is TRBJ2-1; maybe TRBD2 (6 bases). Germline CDR1 LNHDA, CDR2 SQIVND (reference sequence). The CDR3 is 16 amino acids. Trimming removed 4 bases from V and 6 bases from J, with 19 bases in between. The CDR3 DNA reads as TGTGCCAGTAGTACCGAAAAAATATCTAGCGTCAATGAGCAGTTCTTC. It codes for CASSTEKISSVNEQFF.

The chain employs TRBV5-1 and TRBJ1-1; 7 positions match TRBD1. The CDR3 contains 13 residues. Per germline, CDR1 SGHRS and CDR2 YFSETQ. V shed 4 bases and J 4 bases; nucleotides not matched to a gene: 4. The CDR3 loop reads CASSVEGATEAFF. CDR3 DNA sequence: TGCGCCAGCAGCGTTGAGGGGGCCACTGAAGCTTTCTTT.

The chain employs TRBV9 and TRBJ2-1, with 9 bases identical to TRBD2. Germline CDR1 SGDLS, CDR2 YYNGEE. V gave up 0 bases and J gave up 7 bases; unmatched junction bases: 8. This CDR3 is built from 16 residues. For the CDR3, the DNA is TGTGCCAGCAGCGTAGACTCCGGCGGGGGGGCGAATGAGCAGTTCTTC. Its protein product is CASSVDSGGGANEQFF.

The chain uses TRBV5-6 and TRBJ2-5, with TRBD1 matching 9 bases. V gave up 3 bases and J gave up 6 bases; unmatched junction bases: 3. The CDR3 extends over 13 amino acids. The germline gives CDR1 SGHDT, CDR2 YYEEEE. The CDR3 DNA is TGTGCCAGCAGCTCGGACAGGGGACAGACCCAGTACTTC. Residues: CASSSDRGQTQYF.

About this clone: Other nucleotide sequences from this sample produce the same CDR3. The DNA of the CDR3 is TGCGCCAGCAGCCGGGGGACTAGCGGGGGAGCGTACAATGAGCAGTTCTTC. Translating gives CASSRGTSGGAYNEQFF. V is TRBV4-3 and J is TRBJ2-1; TRBD2 aligns across 14 bases. CDR1 is LGHNA and CDR2 is YSLEER in the germline V gene. The junction had 6 bases not matched to a gene; V was cut back by 4 bases and J by 4 bases. The CDR3 covers 17 residues.

The chain carries TRBV7-9 and TRBJ2-3; 11 bases match TRBD2. CDR3 length: 16 residues. CDR1 and CDR2 (germline): SEHNR, FQNEAQ (reference sequence). The J segment lost 3 bases and the V segment lost 8 bases, leaving 10 bases of the junction unmatched. CDR3 sequence reads: CASPNSGGAVTDTQYF. The CDR3 bases are TGTGCCAGCCCCAATAGCGGGGGGGCCGTAACAGATACGCAGTATTTT.

This clone was observed a single time. This chain joins TRBV7-2 and TRBJ1-1, with no clear D. Trimming pared 3 bases from V and 4 bases from J, leaving 9 bases between. CDR1 is SGHTA and CDR2 is FQGNSA in the germline V gene. The CDR3 runs to 13 residues. CDR3 residues: CASSFLSGTEAFF. In DNA form, the CDR3 reads TGTGCCAGCAGCTTTCTAAGCGGCACTGAAGCTTTCTTT.

J is TRBJ2-1 and V is TRBV18; D remains unclear. CDR3 length equals 16 residues. In germline, CDR1 is KGHSH, CDR2 LQKENI. V lost 4 bases and J 5 bases, leaving 18 bases between the germline ends. This chain's CDR3 is CASSLLPPSQDNEQFF. In nucleotides, the CDR3 is TGTGCCAGCTCACTCCTTCCTCCATCTCAGGACAATGAGCAGTTCTTC. The complete variable domain, with remaining parts taken from reference TRBV18 and TRBJ2-1, reads NAGVMQNPRHLVRRRGQEARLRCSPMKGHSHVYWYRQLPEEGLKFMVYLQKENIIDESGMPKERFSAEFPKEGPSILRIQQVVRGDSAAYFCASSLLPPSQDNEQFFGPGTRLTVL.

This chain connects TRBV5-4 to TRBJ2-5; D is undetermined. The germline V gene encodes CDR1 SGHNT and CDR2 YYREEE (reference sequence). The V and J ends lost 5 bases and 1 base respectively, with 9 bases between them. This CDR3 comprises 13 residues. The CDR3 loop reads CASRIVPQETQYF. For the CDR3, the DNA is TGTGCCAGCAGAATCGTCCCCCAAGAGACCCAGTACTTC.

The count of this clone is one. The chain employs TRBV6-1 and TRBJ2-3, with 12 bases that match TRBD2. Trimming cost V 2 bases and J 1 base; bases outside gene matches: 4. Germline-derived CDR1 and CDR2 are MNHNS and SASEGT. This CDR3 has 17 residues. The CDR3 loop is CASSESSGGAGTDTQYF. DNA of the CDR3: TGTGCCAGCAGTGAATCTAGCGGGGGGGCCGGCACAGATACGCAGTATTTT.